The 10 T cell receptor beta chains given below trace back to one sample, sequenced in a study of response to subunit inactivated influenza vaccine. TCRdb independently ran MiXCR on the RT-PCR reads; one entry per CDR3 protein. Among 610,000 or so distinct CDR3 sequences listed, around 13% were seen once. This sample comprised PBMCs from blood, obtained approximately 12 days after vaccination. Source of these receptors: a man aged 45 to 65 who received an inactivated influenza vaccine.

DNA of the CDR3: TGTGCCAGCAGCCGATCGGGACAGGGCCCCATTCAGTACTTC. Its protein product is CASSRSGQGPIQYF. This chain connects TRBV12-3 or TRBV12-4 to TRBJ2-4; 9 positions agree with TRBD1. The CDR3 sequence is 14 residues long. V shed 6 bases and J 9 bases; nucleotides not matched to a gene: 9.

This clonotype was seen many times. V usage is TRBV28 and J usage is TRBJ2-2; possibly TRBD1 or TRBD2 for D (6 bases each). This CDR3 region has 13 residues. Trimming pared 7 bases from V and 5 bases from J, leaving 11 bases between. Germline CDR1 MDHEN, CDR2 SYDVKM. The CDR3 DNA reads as TGTGCCAGCAAGGAAGGGGGGACCGGGGAGCTGTTTTTT. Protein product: CASKEGGTGELFF.

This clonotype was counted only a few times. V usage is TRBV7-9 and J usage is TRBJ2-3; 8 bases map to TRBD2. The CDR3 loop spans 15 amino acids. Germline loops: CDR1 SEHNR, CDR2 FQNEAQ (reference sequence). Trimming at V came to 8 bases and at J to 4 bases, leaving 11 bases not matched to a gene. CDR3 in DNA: TGTGCCAGCCGGACCAGCGGGAGTGTGGCAGATACGCAGTATTTT. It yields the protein CASRTSGSVADTQYF. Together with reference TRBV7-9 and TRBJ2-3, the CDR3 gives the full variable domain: DTGVSQNPRHKITKRGQNVTFRCDPISEHNRLYWYRQTLGQGPEFLTYFQNEAQLEKSRLLSDRFSAERPKGSFSTLEIQRTEQGDSAMYLCASRTSGSVADTQYFGPGTRLTVL.

The CDR3 coding sequence is TGCAGCGTGACCGCGACAGGACAAGAGACCCAGTACTTC. Amino acids: CSVTATGQETQYF. The gene calls are TRBV29-1 and TRBJ2-5; possibly TRBD1 for D (6 bases). This CDR3 has 13 residues. Germline V gene lookup returns CDR1 SQVTM and CDR2 ANQGSEA. Trimming took 6 bases from V and 2 from J, leaving 13 bases between them. The entire variable domain, with the rest obtained from reference TRBV29-1 and TRBJ2-5, is as follows: SAVISQKPSRDICQRGTSLTIQCQVDSQVTMMFWYRQQPGQSLTLIATANQGSEATYESGFVIDKFPISRPNLTFSTLTVSNMSPEDSSIYLCSVTATGQETQYFGPGTRLLVL.

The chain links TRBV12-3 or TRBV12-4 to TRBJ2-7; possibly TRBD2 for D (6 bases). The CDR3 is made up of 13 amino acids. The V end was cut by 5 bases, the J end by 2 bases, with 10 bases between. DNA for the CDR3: TGTGCCAGCAGTGCGGGACTTACCTACGAGCAGTACTTC. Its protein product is CASSAGLTYEQYF.

The CDR3, as DNA: TGTGCCAGCAGTTTTAGACAGTCCTGGGACAGGGGCAATTCACCCCTCCACTTT. It is translated as CASSFRQSWDRGNSPLHF. The V gene is TRBV28, the J gene TRBJ1-6; 10 bases agree with TRBD1. After removal of 3 bases from V and 7 bases from J, the junction contained 12 bases not matched to a gene. Germline loops: CDR1 MDHEN, CDR2 SYDVKM. CDR3 length: 18 residues.

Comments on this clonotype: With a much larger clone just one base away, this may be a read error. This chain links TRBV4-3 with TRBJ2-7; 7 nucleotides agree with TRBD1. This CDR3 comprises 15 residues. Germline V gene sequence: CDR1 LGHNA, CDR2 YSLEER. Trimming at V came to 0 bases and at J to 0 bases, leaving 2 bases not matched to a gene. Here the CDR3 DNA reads TGCGCCAGCAGCCAAGAACCAGGGGGCTCCTACGAGCAGTACTTC. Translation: CASSQEPGGSYEQYF.

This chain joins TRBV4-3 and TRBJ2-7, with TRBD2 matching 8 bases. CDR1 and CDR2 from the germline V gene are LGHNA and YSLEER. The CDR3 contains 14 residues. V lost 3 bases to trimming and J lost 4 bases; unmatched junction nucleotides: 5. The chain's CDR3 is CASSHTRGGYEQYF. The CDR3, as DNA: TGCGCCAGCAGCCATACTCGGGGGGGATACGAGCAGTACTTC.

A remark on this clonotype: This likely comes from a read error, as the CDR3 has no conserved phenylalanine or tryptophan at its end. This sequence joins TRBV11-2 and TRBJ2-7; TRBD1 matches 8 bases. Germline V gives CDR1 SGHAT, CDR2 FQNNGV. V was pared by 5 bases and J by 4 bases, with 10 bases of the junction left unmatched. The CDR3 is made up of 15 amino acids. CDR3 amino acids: CASSKRTGFVYEQYL. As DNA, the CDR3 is TGTGCCAGCAGCAAAAGGACAGGGTTTGTTTACGAGCAGTACCTA.

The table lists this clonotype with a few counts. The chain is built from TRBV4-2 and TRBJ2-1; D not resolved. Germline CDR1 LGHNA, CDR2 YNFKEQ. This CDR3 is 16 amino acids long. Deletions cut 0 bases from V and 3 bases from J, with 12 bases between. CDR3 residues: CASSQEYSSSYNEQFF. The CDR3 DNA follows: TGTGCCAGCAGCCAAGAATATTCGAGCAGCTACAATGAGCAGTTCTTC.